This paragraph covers one T cell receptor beta chain sequence. Germline loops: CDR1 LNHDA, CDR2 SQIVND (reference sequence). V lost 6 bases, J lost 8 bases, and 14 bases lay in between. The CDR3 runs to 14 residues. Profiled with immunoSEQ multiplex PCR; TCRdb holds only in-frame clones, not every one. The data show around 66,000 clones, with about four fifths seen just once and 9% to 10% held by the top ten. This record comes from a study of blood T cell repertoires in COVID-19. The clonotype comes from a human donor in a cohort sampled during active COVID-19. Sequenced: peripheral blood. The rearrangement joins TRBV19 to TRBJ1-6, with D perhaps TRBD1 (6 bases). The CDR3 region is CASRNRAWDSPLHF. The CDR3 nucleotides are TGTGCCAGTAGGAACAGGGCTTGGGATTCACCCCTCCACTTT.